The rows below give T cell receptor beta chains drawn from one sample of a study of blood T cell repertoires in COVID-19. Assay: immunoSEQ multiplex PCR; the TCRdb copy retains only in-frame clones and omits some. The profile shows roughly 150,000 clones, 80% to 90% of them singletons. Sample: peripheral blood. The receptors come from a young man with COVID-19, enrolled during active disease. Both conserved end residues are trimmed from each CDR3.

V | CDR3
TRBV19 | ASVDKFNQPQH
TRBV5-1 | ASSLQRVSGELF
TRBV28 | ASSSPHGQGMPYEQY
TRBV5-1 | ASSLMANSYEQY
TRBV15 | ATSRDRGAYGYT
TRBV2 | ASSVVEYGELF
TRBV6-2/TRBV6-3 | ASSPQWPTGNTNTEAF
TRBV11-3 | ASSLGTGYTDTQY
TRBV28 | ASSLSRARETQY
TRBV2 | ASSEKRTAVSFFF
TRBV28 | ASRPGGAFAAF
TRBV19 | ASSLTTGGYSYEQY
TRBV7-8 | ASSFFQGIGYNEQF
TRBV30 | AWTDRGEAKNIQY
TRBV5-1 | ASSLRTQGSYNEQF
TRBV24-1 | ATSDTGTGSYEQY
TRBV7-6 | ASSLTIQSQETQY
TRBV3-1/TRBV3-2 | ASSPGWRSDYEQY
TRBV12-5 | ASGPPTGETQY
TRBV7-8 | ASSQDRGRQPQH
TRBV27 | ASSFGRGDYEQY
TRBV7-9 | ASSLETVNEKLF
TRBV18 | ASSLDQGDSPLH
TRBV28 | ASNLGGAAHEQY
TRBV19 | ASSVTGAEDIQY
TRBV7-9 | ASSFGTAYNEQF
TRBV5-5 | ASSLHSAYNEQF
TRBV2 | ASTYRQGSTEAF
TRBV11-3 | ASSIQNGGGFTDTQY
TRBV4-2 | ASNPGQGGNTEAF
TRBV5-5 | ASSNQGNTGELF
TRBV28 | ASRQTTNEKLF
TRBV10-1 | ASSLDRGETQY
TRBV13 | ASSPQAVVANTGELF
TRBV27 | ASSPRGLAGGEQY
TRBV27 | ASTASGSSSYEQY
TRBV19 | ASSMVYGLQGGNQPQH
TRBV7-8 | ASSLDGEGNQPQH
TRBV6-4 | ASSEGPDKETQY
TRBV27 | ASSLYTGEWDTQY
TRBV29-1 | SVVGGEAFNADTQY
TRBV4-1 | ASRLAGAWADTQY
TRBV24-1 | ATSDLQSTGELF
TRBV29-1 | SVPSRAQY
TRBV25-1 | ASSINLGGTGELF
TRBV28 | ASSSSGVVKNIQY
TRBV9 | ASSVVERGSTEAF
TRBV7-9 | ASSLRVKRRKEEQF
TRBV5-1 | ASSFDGSGTGELF
TRBV5-1 | ASSSQGGTNYGYT
TRBV6-5 | ATRLAGGTDTQY
TRBV5-1 | ASSLAQEGSYGYT
TRBV13 | ASSLGRASGYT
TRBV9 | ASSVTVNTEAF
TRBV30 | AWAEGAGTDTQY
TRBV5-6 | ASSLVGGTTGELF
TRBV28 | ASSPLGLASEQNEQF
TRBV24-1 | ATSDVFGEQY
TRBV28 | ASSPPGGTDTQY
TRBV9 | ASSIDGNTEAF